Below are 17 T cell receptor beta chains sequenced from a single sample in a study of cytomegalovirus exposure and HLA in healthy donors (dated by TCRdb to about 2017). The library was built by means of the immunoSEQ multiplex PCR assay. For the multiplex PCR, a mixture combining 60 forward primers for TCR Vbeta segments and 13 reverse primers for TCR Jbeta segments was used. The table was pulled from immuneACCESS by TCRdb, which kept in-frame rearrangements only. Such tables lose some clones; where checked, under half of the loss comes from unresolved V genes, and the rest has no known cause. The sample data list some 110,000 clones, and about four fifths of these were observed just once. The biggest ten clones account for under 2% of the sample. Sequencing was done on a sample of PBMCs. These receptors came from a man in his fifties in good health and CMV-seronegative.

This chain joins TRBV4-2 and TRBJ2-5; the match to TRBD2 covers 10 bases. The junction had 7 bases not matched to a gene; V was cut back by 4 bases and J by 5 bases. Germline CDR1 reads LGHNA; CDR2 reads YNFKEQ. The CDR3 has 15 residues. CDR3 coding DNA: TGTGCCAGCAGCCCCTATAGCGGGGGGAGCGAGACCCAGTACTTC. It yields the protein CASSPYSGGSETQYF.

The chain combines TRBV14 with TRBJ1-1; D is possibly TRBD1 (5 bases). This CDR3 is 16 amino acids long. Germline-derived CDR1 and CDR2 are SGHDN and FVKESK. V was cut by 3 bases and J by 1 base, with 15 bases left in between. The CDR3 DNA is TGTGCCAGCAGCCAGAATCCGGGGCGGGGGAACACTGAAGCTTTCTTT. Translating gives CASSQNPGRGNTEAFF.

The CDR3 region has the DNA TGTGCCAGCAGCGCCTCGGGAAACAATTCACCCCTCCACTTT. Translated, it gives CASSASGNNSPLHF. The chain employs TRBV13 and TRBJ1-6; no clear D gene. CDR1 is PRHDT and CDR2 is FYEKMQ in the germline V gene (reference sequence). V lost 5 bases to trimming and J lost 7 bases, with 12 bases between them. The length of the CDR3 is 14 residues.

In its sample, this clone was seen once. V usage is TRBV27 and J usage is TRBJ1-1; D possibly corresponds to TRBD1 (5 bases). Germline V gives CDR1 MNHEY, CDR2 SMNVEV (reference sequence). The CDR3 is made up of 14 amino acids. V was trimmed by 5 bases and J by 8 bases, leaving 18 bases between them. The CDR3 here is CASSPRDRRGEAFF. CDR3 bases: TGTGCCAGCAGTCCTCGGGACCGCCGGGGGGAAGCTTTCTTT.

On this clone itself: Mismatch with germline at one junction end may stem from a read error. The CDR3 spells CASSLSNTGMNAEAFF. As DNA, the CDR3 is TGTGCCAGCAGCCTAAGCAATACAGGTATGAACGCTGAAGCTTTCTTT. The V and J genes are TRBV7-2 and TRBJ1-1, with D maybe TRBD1 (5 bases). Germline CDR1 reads SGHTA; CDR2 reads FQGNSA. This CDR3 spans 16 amino acids.

The chain carries TRBV5-1 and TRBJ2-3; TRBD2 agrees at 8 bases. The V gene's germline CDR1 is SGHRS and CDR2 YFSETQ. The CDR3 contains 17 residues. Trimming cost V 6 bases and J 2 bases; bases outside gene matches: 14. Written as DNA, the CDR3 is TGCGCCAGCACCTGGGGGGGCGGGGGGCCGCTCACAGATACGCAGTATTTT. Amino acid sequence: CASTWGGGGPLTDTQYF.

V is TRBV5-4 and J is TRBJ2-2, with TRBD2 matching 8 bases. This CDR3 is 15 amino acids long. Looked up from germline, CDR1 is SGHNT and CDR2 is YYREEE (reference sequence). The V segment lost 4 bases and the J segment 0 bases; nucleotides outside the gene matches: 2. The CDR3 bases are TGTGCCAGCAGCCGGGGGGGAACGAACACCGGGGAGCTGTTTTTT. Translation gives CASSRGGTNTGELFF.

The chain couples TRBV15 to TRBJ2-1; no reliable D call. V shed 3 bases and J shed 8 bases, with 11 bases lying between them. The CDR3 covers 13 residues. Germline CDR1 LNHNV, CDR2 YYDKDF (reference sequence). The CDR3 nucleotides read TGTGCCACCAGCAGCCCTTTGGGCTATGAGCAGTTCTTC. This translates into CATSSPLGYEQFF.

The CDR3 DNA reads as TGTGCCAGCAGCTTTAGTCATGGCTACACCTTC. Residues: CASSFSHGYTF. V is TRBV13 and J is TRBJ1-2, with D uncertain. The ends were cut back, 3 bases at V and 6 bases at J, with 5 bases in the middle. The CDR3 has 11 residues. The germline CDR1 and CDR2 sequences are PRHDT and FYEKMQ (reference sequence).

This clone was recorded once. This chain joins TRBV2 and TRBJ2-5; 9 bases fit TRBD1. Germline V CDR1 and CDR2: SNHLY, FYNNEI. Unmatched junction bases numbered 8, after V lost 5 bases and J lost 4 bases. The CDR3 sequence is 15 residues long. CDR3 loop: CASSSPTDRGETQYF. The CDR3 DNA reads TGTGCCAGCAGTTCCCCGACGGACAGGGGAGAGACCCAGTACTTC.

This chain uses TRBV4-1 with TRBJ2-3, with D uncertain. In germline, CDR1 is MGHRA, CDR2 YSYEKL. V shed 0 bases and J shed 1 base, with 14 bases lying between them. The CDR3 is made up of 17 amino acids. The CDR3 DNA reads TGCGCCAGCAGCCAAGAGACCCAGGTGCCCGGCACAGATACGCAGTATTTT. It yields the protein CASSQETQVPGTDTQYF.

V usage is TRBV7-2 and J usage is TRBJ1-2; TRBD1 is a possible D gene (6 bases). Trimming took off 4 bases at V and 3 bases at J, with 21 bases between the two ends. Per germline, CDR1 SGHTA and CDR2 FQGNSA. The CDR3 loop spans 17 amino acids. The CDR3 is CASSSPLTGSRDYGYTF. Written as DNA, the CDR3 is TGTGCCAGCAGCTCACCCTTGACAGGTTCGAGGGACTATGGCTACACCTTC.

The chain employs TRBV5-6 and TRBJ2-3; D unresolved. Germline V gives CDR1 SGHDT, CDR2 YYEEEE. CDR3 length: 16 amino acids. The ends were cut back, 0 bases at V and 0 bases at J, with 11 bases in the middle. CDR3: CASSLGYGTSTDTQYF. The CDR3 nucleotides read TGTGCCAGCAGCTTGGGTTACGGTACTAGCACAGATACGCAGTATTTT.

The chain carries TRBV18 and TRBJ2-2, with no clear D. Germline values: CDR1 KGHSH, CDR2 LQKENI. Trimming took off 4 bases at V and 5 bases at J, with 5 bases between the two ends. The CDR3 totals 12 residues. CDR3 nucleotide sequence: TGTGCCAGCTCACGTCAGACCGGGGAGCTGTTTTTT. Residues: CASSRQTGELFF.

The genes are TRBV29-1 and TRBJ1-1; D is uncertain. The CDR3 spans 14 residues. Germline V lookup: CDR1 SQVTM, CDR2 ANQGSEA. Trimming cost V 6 bases and J 0 bases, with 14 bases left between them. Here the CDR3 reads CSVTKAPLNTEAFF. The CDR3 region has the DNA TGCAGCGTCACTAAGGCACCCCTGAACACTGAAGCTTTCTTT.

A few counts support this clone. CDR3 amino acids: CASSSDVGDTQYF. DNA of the CDR3: TGCGCCAGCAGCTCGGATGTGGGCGATACGCAGTATTTT. This chain joins TRBV5-1 and TRBJ2-3, with D hard to call. Trimming removed 3 bases from V and 6 bases from J, with 11 bases in between. CDR3 length equals 13 residues. Germline CDR1 and CDR2: SGHRS and YFSETQ.

The CDR3 loop is CASSLFGHSDSGNTIYF. The CDR3 bases are TGTGCCAGCAGTTTATTTGGGCACTCAGACTCTGGAAACACCATATATTTT. The V and J genes are TRBV27 and TRBJ1-3, with D uncertain. The CDR3 has 17 residues. The germline gives CDR1 MNHEY, CDR2 SMNVEV (reference sequence). V dropped 1 base and J dropped 0 bases, with 13 bases sitting between them.